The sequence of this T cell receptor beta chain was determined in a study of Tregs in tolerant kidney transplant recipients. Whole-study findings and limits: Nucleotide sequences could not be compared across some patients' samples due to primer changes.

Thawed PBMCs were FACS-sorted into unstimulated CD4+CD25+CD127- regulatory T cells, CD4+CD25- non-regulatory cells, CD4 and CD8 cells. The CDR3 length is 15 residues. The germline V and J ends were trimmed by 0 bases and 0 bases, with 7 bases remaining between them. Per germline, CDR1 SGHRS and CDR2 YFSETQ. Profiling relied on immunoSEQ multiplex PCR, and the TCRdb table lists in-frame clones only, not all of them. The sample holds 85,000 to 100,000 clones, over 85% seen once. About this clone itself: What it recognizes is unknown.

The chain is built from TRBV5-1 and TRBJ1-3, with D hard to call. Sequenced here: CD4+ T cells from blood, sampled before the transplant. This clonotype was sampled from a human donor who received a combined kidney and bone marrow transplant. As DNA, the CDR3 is TGCGCCAGCAGCTTGGATTCGGGCTCTGGAAACACCATATATTTT. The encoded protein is CASSLDSGSGNTIYF.